Reported below is one T cell receptor beta chain. Its antigen remains unknown. PCR primers comprised 60 Vbeta and 13 Jbeta primers. Data came from immunoSEQ multiplex PCR; TCRdb stores just in-frame clones and leaves some out. The table has 150,000 to 200,000 clones, around four fifths seen once. Unmatched junction bases numbered 9, after V lost 4 bases and J lost 7 bases. This CDR3 has 15 amino acids. The germline gives CDR1 MNHEY, CDR2 SVGAGI. These data are taken from a study of cytomegalovirus exposure and HLA in healthy donors. Points from the study as a whole: An analysis done earlier found most TCR beta V segments productive about 90% or about 30% of the time. HLA allele associations emerged for some 16,000 TCR beta sequences in a later analysis, at 0.05 false discovery rate. By a later analysis, the bulk of CMV-associated TCR beta chains appeared HLA-restricted.

The TCR was taken from a woman between 18 and 29 years old in good health and CMV-seronegative. The sequenced material came from PBMCs. The chain links TRBV6-5 to TRBJ2-1; the match to TRBD2 covers 8 bases. The CDR3 is CASSSGRAVENEQFF. The CDR3, as DNA: TGTGCCAGCAGTTCCGGGAGGGCCGTAGAAAATGAGCAGTTCTTC.